This note documents a single T cell receptor beta chain sequence. What this receptor recognizes is not known. The sample holds no much larger clone one base away, and base qualities are not on file. The entry originates in a study of T cell responses to AZD1222 COVID-19 vaccine (dated by TCRdb to the early 2020s). A note on the overall study: Because spike-specific TCR depth and breadth did not differ between the two schedules, AZD1222 recipients who got a second dose at roughly 4 weeks were pooled with those who got a second dose at roughly 12 weeks. TCR sequencing covered fewer than 250 trial participants: 207 given two doses of AZD1222 and some 25 given two doses of MenACWY control vaccine. Trial participants were enrolled by age into 18-55, 56-69 and 70-plus year subgroups, with roughly 150, 30 and 60 TCR-sequenced participants respectively.

The CDR3 regions of human TCRbeta chains were analyzed by immunosequencing. The source study handled its data this way. Repertoire TCRs were checked for matches against a reference library of SARS-CoV-2-specific TCRs that had been generated using the MIRA antigen-specificity platform. Breadth was defined as the fraction of unique TCRs that were SARS-CoV-2-associated. Depth was defined as the fraction of total T cells that were SARS-CoV-2-associated. Using the MIRA data, each spike-specific TCR was mapped to the spike region that the TCR reacts to and placed in a CD4 or CD8 class. Log10-transformed breadth and depth values were compared by one-way ANOVA with Sidak's multiple comparisons tests. TCRdb's version of the immuneACCESS table is confined to in-frame rearrangements and falls short of the full clone set. An unresolved V gene accounts for under half of the shortfall where checked; the remainder is of unknown origin. The D gene and trimming were derived from the DNA, and the V and J assignments and clone size from that table. This sample holds 200,000 or so clones; 75% to 90% were observed only once. 5% to 7% of the sample comes from the top ten.

Taken with the paper, the label for time point translates to: baseline before first vaccination. Samples from vaccinated people were obtained from the UK trials COV001 and COV002, which included a single-blind randomized controlled phase 2/3 trial of AZD1222 (ChAdOx1 nCoV-19) in healthy adults. For TCRbeta chain sequencing, PBMC samples from trial participants were taken at day 0 and at day 28 after the second dose. Beyond this particular receptor, the publication reports: The 56-69-year group was small, and its depth increase did not reach significance, likely because of low power. Participants were mostly white British and included more females than males, and it was suggested by the authors that clonal diversity may have been underestimated. Conclusions about previously exposed vaccinees are limited because only five to seven AZD1222 recipients were SARS-CoV-2 seropositive at baseline. Vaccine-associated CD4 TCRs spanned the whole spike protein, with dominant responses in regions 160-218 and 743-854. Reportedly, close to half of the unique spike-specific TCRs recognized epitopes lying outside the regions that are mutated in the B.1.351 and B.1.1.7 variants. After two AZD1222 doses, both the breadth and the depth of spike-specific TCRs were significantly higher than at day 0 and than in MenACWY recipients. Because no samples from the day 14 peak response were available, repertoires could be characterized only after the peak T cell response.

The sequenced sample was peripheral blood, obtained on day 0 of AZD1222 vaccination. This sequence was found in an adult in good health.

The nucleotide sequence reads TGTGCCAGCAGTCCTACAGGGCTAATCTATGGCTACACCTTC. Its coded protein is CASSPTGLIYGYTF. The rearranged segments are TRBV2 and TRBJ1-2, with a weak D call of TRBD1 (6 bases match). Based on the germline V gene, the CDR1 and CDR2 sequences are SNHLY and FYNNEI. From its cysteine to its phenylalanine, the CDR3 spans 14 amino acids. Only CDR3 DNA remains: 42 bases, in frame from the first base. The V end loses 5 bases and the J end loses 4 bases, and a stretch of 14 bases separates them.